These 11 T cell receptor beta chains originate from one sample sequenced in a study of cytomegalovirus exposure and HLA in healthy donors (dated by TCRdb to 2017 to 2019). Library preparation employed the immunoSEQ multiplex PCR assay. For the multiplex PCR, a mixture combining 60 forward primers for TCR Vbeta segments and 13 reverse primers for TCR Jbeta segments was used. What TCRdb holds here is the immuneACCESS table cut down to in-frame rearrangements. Part of the clones is not present; checked against another copy, under half of the missing clones reflect an unresolved V gene, and the others are unexplained. This sample comprises roughly 77,000 clones, less than 80% of them detected only once. The ten largest clones represent approximately 7% of the sample. The specimen sequenced was PBMCs. The receptors originated from a woman aged 45-60 years in good health and CMV-seropositive.

This clone occurred a few times. V usage is TRBV6-5 and J usage is TRBJ2-5; unclear D gene. The germline CDR1 and CDR2 sequences are MNHEY and SVGAGI. This CDR3 region has 13 residues. Trimming took off 7 bases at V and 4 bases at J, with 13 bases between the two ends. This CDR3 is CASIESSRETQYF. The CDR3 region has the DNA TGTGCCAGCATAGAATCGTCACGAGAGACCCAGTACTTC.

The chain is built from TRBV11-2 and TRBJ1-1; the D gene is possibly TRBD1 (6 bases). The CDR3 extends over 19 amino acids. The V gene's germline CDR1 is SGHAT and CDR2 FQNNGV. Trimming shortened V by 2 bases and J by 0 bases, and 22 bases separated the two germline ends. The CDR3 DNA reads TGTGCCAGCAGCTTACCAGCCCCCCAATTACAGGGAATGAACACTGAAGCTTTCTTT. Its translation: CASSLPAPQLQGMNTEAFF.

This chain joins TRBV21-1 and TRBJ2-2; the table's TRBD1 call for D was not verified on the DNA. TRBV21-1 is a recognized pseudogene. The CDR3 loop spans 17 amino acids. In DNA, the CDR3 is TGTGCCAGCAGTACTATACAGGGCCCCCGGAACACCGGGGAGCTGTTTTTT. It yields the protein CASSTIQGPRNTGELFF.

The V gene is TRBV7-9, the J gene TRBJ2-7, with 7 bases matching TRBD2. The J segment lost 5 bases and the V segment lost 1 base, leaving 5 bases of the junction unmatched. This CDR3 region has 14 residues. Germline V gene data show CDR1 as SEHNR and CDR2 as FQNEAQ (reference sequence). As DNA, the CDR3 is TGTGCCAGCAGCTTAGGATCAGGGAGGGACGAGCAGTACGTC. This translates into CASSLGSGRDEQYV.

J is TRBJ2-5 and V is TRBV18, with a possible D match to TRBD2 (6 bases). The CDR3 spans 13 residues. CDR1 is KGHSH, CDR2 LQKENI, per germline. V lost 6 bases to trimming and J lost 2 bases, with 10 bases between them. The DNA of the CDR3 is TGTGCCAGCTCCCTCGGGGGACAAGAGACCCAGTACTTC. It is translated as CASSLGGQETQYF.

The chain couples TRBV9 to TRBJ1-2, with D maybe TRBD1 (5 bases). Trimming removed 2 bases from V and 7 bases from J, with 15 bases in between. The CDR3 has 14 amino acids. Germline CDR1 reads SGDLS; CDR2 reads YYNGEE. This chain's CDR3 is CASSVRREGFGYTF. The CDR3 nucleotides are TGTGCCAGCAGCGTCCGCAGGGAAGGGTTTGGCTACACCTTC.

The chain joins TRBV29-1 to TRBJ1-5, with D unclear. The CDR3 loop spans 12 amino acids. Trimming stripped 5 bases from V and 10 bases from J, with 15 bases between. Germline V gives CDR1 SQVTM, CDR2 ANQGSEA. CDR3 bases: TGCAGCGTTCCGCCAGGCCACGACCCCCAGCATTTT. It is translated as CSVPPGHDPQHF.

V gene TRBV15 combines with J gene TRBJ1-2; D remains unclear. CDR1 LNHNV and CDR2 YYDKDF come from the germline V gene (reference sequence). With 1 base removed from V and 8 bases from J, the gap between germline ends came to 11 bases. CDR3 size: 13 residues. Here the CDR3 reads CATSRALERGYTF. In DNA, the CDR3 is TGTGCCACCAGCAGAGCCCTAGAGAGGGGCTACACCTTC.

The rearrangement joins TRBV6-5 to TRBJ1-1; tentative D call: TRBD1 (5 bases). The germline gives CDR1 MNHEY, CDR2 SVGAGI. The CDR3 is 11 amino acids. V gave up 6 bases and J gave up 6 bases, with 8 bases separating them. The CDR3 here is CASSLGPEAFF. For the CDR3, the DNA is TGTGCCAGCAGCCTGGGGCCTGAAGCTTTCTTT.

The chain uses TRBV18 and TRBJ2-7, with 8 nucleotides matching TRBD1. CDR1 and CDR2 (germline): KGHSH, LQKENI. The CDR3 has 14 residues. The V and J ends lost 3 bases and 3 bases, in that order; junction bases with no gene match: 4. The CDR3 bases are TGTGCCAGCTCACCGACGACAGGGGACTACGAGCAGTACTTC. Translated: CASSPTTGDYEQYF.

The chain links TRBV19 to TRBJ2-7; 8 bases map to TRBD1. CDR1 LNHDA and CDR2 SQIVND come from the germline V gene (reference sequence). There are 16 residues in the CDR3. The trim removed 9 bases at V and 5 bases at J, leaving 18 bases unmatched. The CDR3 here is CASQGGDRGWGDEQYF. In DNA form, the CDR3 reads TGTGCCAGCCAAGGGGGCGACAGGGGATGGGGCGACGAGCAGTACTTC.